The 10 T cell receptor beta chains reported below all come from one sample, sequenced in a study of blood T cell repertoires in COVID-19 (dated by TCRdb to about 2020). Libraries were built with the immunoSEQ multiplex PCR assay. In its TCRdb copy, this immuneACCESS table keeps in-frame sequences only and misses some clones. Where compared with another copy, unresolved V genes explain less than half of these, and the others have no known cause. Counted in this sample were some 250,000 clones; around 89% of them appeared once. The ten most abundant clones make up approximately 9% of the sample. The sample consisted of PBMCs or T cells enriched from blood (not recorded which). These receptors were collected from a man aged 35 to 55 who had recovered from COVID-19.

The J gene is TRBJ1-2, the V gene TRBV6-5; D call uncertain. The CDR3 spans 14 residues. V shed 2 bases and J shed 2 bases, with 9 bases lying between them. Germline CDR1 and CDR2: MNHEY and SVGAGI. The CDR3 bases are TGTGCCAGCAGTTACACGAGAGGGAACTATGGCTACACCTTC. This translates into CASSYTRGNYGYTF.

CDR3 DNA: TGTGCCACCAAAAGGCAGGGGGCGAACACCGGGGAGCTGTTTTTT. Translated, it gives CATKRQGANTGELFF. The chain carries TRBV2 and TRBJ2-2, with 7 nucleotides matching TRBD1. The V gene end was trimmed by 10 bases and the J gene end by 0 bases; junction bases not matched to a gene: 8. Germline V gene sequence: CDR1 SNHLY, CDR2 FYNNEI. The CDR3 spans 15 residues.

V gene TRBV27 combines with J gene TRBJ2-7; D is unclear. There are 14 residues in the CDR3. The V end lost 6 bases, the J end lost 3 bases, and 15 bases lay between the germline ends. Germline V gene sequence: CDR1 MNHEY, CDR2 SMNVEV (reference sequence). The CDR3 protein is CASSRSPGSYEQYF. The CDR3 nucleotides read TGTGCCAGCAGCAGGTCCCCTGGAAGCTACGAGCAGTACTTC.

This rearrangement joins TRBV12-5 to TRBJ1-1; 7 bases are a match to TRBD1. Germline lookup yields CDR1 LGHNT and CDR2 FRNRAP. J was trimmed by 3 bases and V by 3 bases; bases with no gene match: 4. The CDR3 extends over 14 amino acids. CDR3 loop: CASGFRGQDTEAFF. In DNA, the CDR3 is TGTGCTAGTGGTTTTAGGGGGCAGGACACTGAAGCTTTCTTT.

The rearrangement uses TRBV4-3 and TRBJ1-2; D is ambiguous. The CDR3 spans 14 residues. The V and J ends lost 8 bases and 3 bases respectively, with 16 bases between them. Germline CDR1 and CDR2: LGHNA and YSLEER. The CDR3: CASAQRLNDYGYTF. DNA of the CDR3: TGCGCCAGCGCACAGAGACTAAATGACTATGGCTACACCTTC.

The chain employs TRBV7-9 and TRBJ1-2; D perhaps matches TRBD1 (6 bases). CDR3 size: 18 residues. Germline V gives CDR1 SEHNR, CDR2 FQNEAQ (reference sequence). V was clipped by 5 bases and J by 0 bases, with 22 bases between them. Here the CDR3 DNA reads TGTGCCAGCAGCGAGACAGGTTCCGGGGGGTTAGCTAACTATGGCTACACCTTC. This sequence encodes CASSETGSGGLANYGYTF.

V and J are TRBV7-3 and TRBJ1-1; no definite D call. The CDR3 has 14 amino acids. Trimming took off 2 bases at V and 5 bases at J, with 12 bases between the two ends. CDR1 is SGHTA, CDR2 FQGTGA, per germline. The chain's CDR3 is CASSLRGGHTEAFF. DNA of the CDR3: TGTGCCAGCAGCTTACGAGGAGGTCATACTGAAGCTTTCTTT.

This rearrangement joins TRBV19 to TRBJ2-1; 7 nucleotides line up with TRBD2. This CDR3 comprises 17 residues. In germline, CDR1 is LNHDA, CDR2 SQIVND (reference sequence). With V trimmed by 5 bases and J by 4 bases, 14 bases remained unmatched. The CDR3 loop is CASSQTQGLLIYNEQFF. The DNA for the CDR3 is TGTGCCAGTAGTCAGACCCAGGGACTACTTATTTACAATGAGCAGTTCTTC.

The CDR3 nucleotides read TGTGCCAGCGCGACAGGGCCATCCTACGAGCAGTACTTC. Residues: CASATGPSYEQYF. The genes are TRBV6-5 and TRBJ2-7; 7 bases fit TRBD1. The CDR3 totals 13 residues. Germline values: CDR1 MNHEY, CDR2 SVGAGI. V lost 8 bases to trimming and J lost 1 base; unmatched junction nucleotides: 5.

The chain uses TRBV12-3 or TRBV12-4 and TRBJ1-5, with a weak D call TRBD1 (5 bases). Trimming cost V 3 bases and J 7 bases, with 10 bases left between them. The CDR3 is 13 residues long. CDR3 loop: CASSFAGQQPQHF. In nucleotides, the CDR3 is TGTGCCAGCAGTTTTGCGGGGCAACAGCCCCAGCATTTT.